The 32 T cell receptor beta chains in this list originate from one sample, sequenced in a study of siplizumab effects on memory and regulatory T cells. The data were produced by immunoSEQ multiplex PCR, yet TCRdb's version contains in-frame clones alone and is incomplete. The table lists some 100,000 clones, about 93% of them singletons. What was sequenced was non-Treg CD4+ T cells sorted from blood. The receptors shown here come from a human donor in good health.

DNA for the CDR3: TGTGCCAGCAGACGTACAGGGACCTCCAATCAGCCCCAGCATTTT. Protein product: CASRRTGTSNQPQHF. The chain employs TRBV6-5 and TRBJ1-5; weak D call: TRBD1 (6 bases). V shed 6 bases and J shed 3 bases, with 15 bases lying between them. This CDR3 is built from 15 residues. Germline lookup yields CDR1 MNHEY and CDR2 SVGAGI.

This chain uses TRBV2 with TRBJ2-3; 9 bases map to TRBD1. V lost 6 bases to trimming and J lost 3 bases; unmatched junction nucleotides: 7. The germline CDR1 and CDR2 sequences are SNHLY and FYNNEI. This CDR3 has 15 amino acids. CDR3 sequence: CASSPGQGSTDTQYF. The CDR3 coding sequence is TGTGCCAGCAGCCCGGGACAGGGATCGACAGATACGCAGTATTTT.

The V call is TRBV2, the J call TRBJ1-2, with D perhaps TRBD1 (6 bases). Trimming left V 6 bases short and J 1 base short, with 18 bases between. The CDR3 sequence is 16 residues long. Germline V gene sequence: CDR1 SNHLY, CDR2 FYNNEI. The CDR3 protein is CASSLGQIWYNYGYTF. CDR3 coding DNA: TGTGCCAGCAGCCTAGGACAGATATGGTATAACTATGGCTACACCTTC. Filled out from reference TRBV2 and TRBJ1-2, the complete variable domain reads EPEVTQTPSHQVTQMGQEVILRCVPISNHLYFYWYRQILGQKVEFLVSFYNNEISEKSEIFDDQFSVERPDGSNFTLKIRSTKLEDSAMYFCASSLGQIWYNYGYTFGSGTRLTVV.

CDR3 loop: CTPLSTDTQYF. In DNA form, the CDR3 reads TGCACCCCACTGAGCACAGATACGCAGTATTTT. The rearrangement uses TRBV20-1 and TRBJ2-3; D not resolved. The CDR3 has 11 residues. The germline V gene encodes CDR1 DFQATT and CDR2 SNEGSKA (reference sequence).

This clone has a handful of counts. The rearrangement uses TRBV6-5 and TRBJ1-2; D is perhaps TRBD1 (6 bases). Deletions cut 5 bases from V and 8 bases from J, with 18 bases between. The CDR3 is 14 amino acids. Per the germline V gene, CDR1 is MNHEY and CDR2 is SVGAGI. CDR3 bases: TGTGCCAGCAGTACCACCTCTATGACAGGCGGCTACACCTTC. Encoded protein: CASSTTSMTGGYTF.

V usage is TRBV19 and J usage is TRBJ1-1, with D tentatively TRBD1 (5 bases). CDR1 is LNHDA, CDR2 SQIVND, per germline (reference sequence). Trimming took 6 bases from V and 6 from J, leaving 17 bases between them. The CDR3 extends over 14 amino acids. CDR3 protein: CASSTPGRTPEAFF. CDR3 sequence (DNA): TGTGCCAGTAGCACCCCGGGACGGACCCCTGAAGCTTTCTTT.

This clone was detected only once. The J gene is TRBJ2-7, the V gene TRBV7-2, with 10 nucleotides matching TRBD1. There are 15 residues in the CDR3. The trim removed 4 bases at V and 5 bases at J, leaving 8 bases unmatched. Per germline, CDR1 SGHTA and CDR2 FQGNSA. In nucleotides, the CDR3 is TGTGCCAGCAGCTCCCGGACAGGGGGGGGCCACGAGCAGTACTTC. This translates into CASSSRTGGGHEQYF.

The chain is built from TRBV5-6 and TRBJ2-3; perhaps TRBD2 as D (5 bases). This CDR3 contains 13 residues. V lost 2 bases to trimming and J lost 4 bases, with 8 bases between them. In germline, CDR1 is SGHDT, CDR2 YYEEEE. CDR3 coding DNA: TGTGCCAGCAGCTTACTAGTCCCAGATACGCAGTATTTT. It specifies CASSLLVPDTQYF.

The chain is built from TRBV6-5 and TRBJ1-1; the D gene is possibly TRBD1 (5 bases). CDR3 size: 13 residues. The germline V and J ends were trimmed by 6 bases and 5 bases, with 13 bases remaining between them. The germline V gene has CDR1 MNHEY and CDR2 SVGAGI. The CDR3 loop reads CASSPFRGTEAFF. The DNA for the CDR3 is TGTGCCAGCAGCCCCTTTCGGGGGACTGAAGCTTTCTTT.

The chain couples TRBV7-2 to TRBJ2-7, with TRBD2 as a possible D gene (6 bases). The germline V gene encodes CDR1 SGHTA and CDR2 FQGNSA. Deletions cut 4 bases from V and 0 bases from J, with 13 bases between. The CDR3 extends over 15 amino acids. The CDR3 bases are TGTGCCAGCAGCTCAGGTGGGGGACTCTCCTACGAGCAGTACTTC. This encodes CASSSGGGLSYEQYF. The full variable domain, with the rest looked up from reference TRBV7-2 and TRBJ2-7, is GAGVSQSPSNKVTEKGKDVELRCDPISGHTALYWYRQSLGQGLEFLIYFQGNSAPDKSGLPSDRFSAERTGGSVSTLTIQRTQQEDSAVYLCASSSGGGLSYEQYFGPGTRLTVT.

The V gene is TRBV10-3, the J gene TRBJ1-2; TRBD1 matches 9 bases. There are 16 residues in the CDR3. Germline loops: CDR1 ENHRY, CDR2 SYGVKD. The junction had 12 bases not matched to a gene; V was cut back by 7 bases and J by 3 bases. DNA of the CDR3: TGTGCCATCAATCGACAGGGGGAGTTTGTTGACTATGGCTACACCTTC. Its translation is CAINRQGEFVDYGYTF.

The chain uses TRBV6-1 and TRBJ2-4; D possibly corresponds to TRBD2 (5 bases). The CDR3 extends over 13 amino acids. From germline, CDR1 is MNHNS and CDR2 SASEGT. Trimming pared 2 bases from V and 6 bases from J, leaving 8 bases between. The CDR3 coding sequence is TGTGCCAGCAGTGAAACCCGGGGAAACATTCAGTACTTC. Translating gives CASSETRGNIQYF.

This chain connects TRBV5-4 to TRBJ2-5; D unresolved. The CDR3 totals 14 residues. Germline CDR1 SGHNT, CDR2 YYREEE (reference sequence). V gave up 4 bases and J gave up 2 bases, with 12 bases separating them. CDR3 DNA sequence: TGTGCCAGCAGCCCCGACCCCGTTCAAGAGACCCAGTACTTC. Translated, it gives CASSPDPVQETQYF.

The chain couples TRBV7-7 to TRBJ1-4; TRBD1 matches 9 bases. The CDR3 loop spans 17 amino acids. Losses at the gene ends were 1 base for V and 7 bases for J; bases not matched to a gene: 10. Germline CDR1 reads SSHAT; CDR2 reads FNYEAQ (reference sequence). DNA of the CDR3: TGTGCCAGCAGCTTAGTGATTCGGGGACAGGGTTGTGAAAAACTGTTTTTT. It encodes CASSLVIRGQGCEKLFF.

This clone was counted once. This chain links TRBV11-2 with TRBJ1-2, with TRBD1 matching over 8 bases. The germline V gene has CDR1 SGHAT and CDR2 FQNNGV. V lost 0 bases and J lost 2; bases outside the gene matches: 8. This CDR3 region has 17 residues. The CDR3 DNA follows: TGTGCCAGCAGCTTAGATGGACAGGGCTGGAGGAACTATGGCTACACCTTC. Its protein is CASSLDGQGWRNYGYTF.

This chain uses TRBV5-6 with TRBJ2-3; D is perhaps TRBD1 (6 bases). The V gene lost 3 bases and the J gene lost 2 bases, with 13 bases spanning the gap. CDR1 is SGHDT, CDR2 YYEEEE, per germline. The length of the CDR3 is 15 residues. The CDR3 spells CASSSLGGYTDTQYF. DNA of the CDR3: TGTGCCAGCAGCTCCCTAGGGGGTTACACAGATACGCAGTATTTT.

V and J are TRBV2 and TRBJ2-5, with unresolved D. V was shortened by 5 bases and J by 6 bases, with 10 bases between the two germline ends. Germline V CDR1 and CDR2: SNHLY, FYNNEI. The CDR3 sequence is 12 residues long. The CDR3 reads CASSRESKTQYF. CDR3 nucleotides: TGTGCCAGCAGTCGAGAGTCAAAGACCCAGTACTTC.

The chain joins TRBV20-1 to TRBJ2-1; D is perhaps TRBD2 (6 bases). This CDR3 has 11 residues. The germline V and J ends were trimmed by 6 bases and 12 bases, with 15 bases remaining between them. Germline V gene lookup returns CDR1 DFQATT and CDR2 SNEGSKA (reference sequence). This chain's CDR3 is CSASLGGLQFF. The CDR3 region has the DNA TGCAGTGCCAGTCTCGGGGGACTGCAGTTCTTC.

CDR3 protein: CASSPQGASYNSPLHF. In DNA, the CDR3 is TGCGCCAGCAGCCCACAGGGGGCCTCCTATAATTCACCCCTCCACTTT. The chain couples TRBV4-1 to TRBJ1-6, with 9 bases identical to TRBD1. Trimming at V came to 4 bases and at J to 0 bases, leaving 1 base not matched to a gene. Germline lookup yields CDR1 MGHRA and CDR2 YSYEKL. The CDR3 covers 16 residues.

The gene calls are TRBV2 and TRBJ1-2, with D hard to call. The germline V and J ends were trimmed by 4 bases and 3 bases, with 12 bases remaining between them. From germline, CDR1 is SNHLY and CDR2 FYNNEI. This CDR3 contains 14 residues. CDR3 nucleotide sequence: TGTGCCAGCAGTGCATTACAGAGTGACTATGGCTACACCTTC. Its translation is CASSALQSDYGYTF. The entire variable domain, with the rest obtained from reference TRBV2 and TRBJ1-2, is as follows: EPEVTQTPSHQVTQMGQEVILRCVPISNHLYFYWYRQILGQKVEFLVSFYNNEISEKSEIFDDQFSVERPDGSNFTLKIRSTKLEDSAMYFCASSALQSDYGYTFGSGTRLTVV.

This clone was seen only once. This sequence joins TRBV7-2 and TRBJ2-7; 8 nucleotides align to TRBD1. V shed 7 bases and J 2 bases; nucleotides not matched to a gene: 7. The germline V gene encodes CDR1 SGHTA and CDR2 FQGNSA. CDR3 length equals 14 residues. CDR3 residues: CASNPGTGPYEQYF. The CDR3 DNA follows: TGTGCCAGCAACCCCGGGACAGGACCCTACGAGCAGTACTTC. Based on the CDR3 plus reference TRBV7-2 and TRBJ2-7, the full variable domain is GAGVSQSPSNKVTEKGKDVELRCDPISGHTALYWYRQSLGQGLEFLIYFQGNSAPDKSGLPSDRFSAERTGGSVSTLTIQRTQQEDSAVYLCASNPGTGPYEQYFGPGTRLTVT.

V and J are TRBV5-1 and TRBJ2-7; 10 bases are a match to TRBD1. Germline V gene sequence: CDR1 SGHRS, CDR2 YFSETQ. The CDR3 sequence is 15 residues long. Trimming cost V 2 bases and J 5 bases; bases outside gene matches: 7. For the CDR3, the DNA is TGCGCCAGCAGCTTCTCCGGGACAGGGGCTCACGAGCAGTACTTC. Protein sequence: CASSFSGTGAHEQYF. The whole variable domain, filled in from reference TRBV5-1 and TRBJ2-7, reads KAGVTQTPRYLIKTRGQQVTLSCSPISGHRSVSWYQQTPGQGLQFLFEYFSETQRNKGNFPGRFSGRQFSNSRSEMNVSTLELGDSALYLCASSFSGTGAHEQYFGPGTRLTVT.

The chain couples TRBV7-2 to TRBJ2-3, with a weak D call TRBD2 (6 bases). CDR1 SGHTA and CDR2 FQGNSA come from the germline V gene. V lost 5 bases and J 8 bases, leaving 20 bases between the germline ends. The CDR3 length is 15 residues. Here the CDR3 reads CASSPPLGGASTQYF. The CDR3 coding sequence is TGTGCCAGCAGCCCCCCCCTTGGCGGGGCCAGTACGCAGTATTTT.

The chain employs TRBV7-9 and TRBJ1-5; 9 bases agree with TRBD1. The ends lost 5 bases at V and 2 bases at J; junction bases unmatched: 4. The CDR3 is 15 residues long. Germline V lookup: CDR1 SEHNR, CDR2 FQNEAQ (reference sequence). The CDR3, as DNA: TGTGCCAGCAGCCGGGGACAGGGAGGCAATCAGCCCCAGCATTTT. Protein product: CASSRGQGGNQPQHF.

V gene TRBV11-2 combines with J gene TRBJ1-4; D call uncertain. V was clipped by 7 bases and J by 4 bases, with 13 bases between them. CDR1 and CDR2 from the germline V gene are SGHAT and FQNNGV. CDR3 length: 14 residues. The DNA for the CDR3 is TGTGCCAGCACCGCAGACACCTTTAATGAAAAACTGTTTTTT. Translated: CASTADTFNEKLFF.

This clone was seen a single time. The CDR3 nucleotides are TGTGCCAGCAGCCTTGGGACAGGGATTGCAACTAATGAAAAACTGTTTTTT. This codes for CASSLGTGIATNEKLFF. The chain joins TRBV5-4 to TRBJ1-4; the match to TRBD1 covers 9 bases. The CDR3 length is 17 residues. Germline CDR1 reads SGHNT; CDR2 reads YYREEE (reference sequence). The V gene end was trimmed by 4 bases and the J gene end by 0 bases; junction bases not matched to a gene: 7.

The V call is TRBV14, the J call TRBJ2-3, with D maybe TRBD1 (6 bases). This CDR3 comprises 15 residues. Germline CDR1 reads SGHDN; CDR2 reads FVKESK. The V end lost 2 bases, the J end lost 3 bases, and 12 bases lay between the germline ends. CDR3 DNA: TGTGCCAGCAGCCAATTGGGGGCAAATACAGATACGCAGTATTTT. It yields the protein CASSQLGANTDTQYF.

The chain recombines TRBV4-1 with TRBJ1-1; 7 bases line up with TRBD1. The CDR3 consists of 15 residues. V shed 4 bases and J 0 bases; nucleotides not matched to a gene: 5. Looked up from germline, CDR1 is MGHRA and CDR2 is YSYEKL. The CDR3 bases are TGCGCCAGCAGCCCGACAGGGACCCTGAACACTGAAGCTTTCTTT. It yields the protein CASSPTGTLNTEAFF.

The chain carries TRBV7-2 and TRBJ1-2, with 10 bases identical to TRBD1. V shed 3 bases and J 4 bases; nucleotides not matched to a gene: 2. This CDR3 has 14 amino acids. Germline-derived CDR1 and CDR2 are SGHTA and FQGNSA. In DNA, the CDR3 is TGTGCCAGCAGCTTGGGACAGGGGACCTATGGCTACACCTTC. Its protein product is CASSLGQGTYGYTF.

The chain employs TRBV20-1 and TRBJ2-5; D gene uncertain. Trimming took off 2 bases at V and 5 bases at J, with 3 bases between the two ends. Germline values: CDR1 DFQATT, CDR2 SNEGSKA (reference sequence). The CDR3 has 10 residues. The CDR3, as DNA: TGCAGTGCTAGAAGCGAGACCCAGTACTTC. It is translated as CSARSETQYF.

CDR3 in DNA: TGCGCCAGCAGCCAAGTCGTAGGGTTTCCTACCTTC. Residues: CASSQVVGFPTF. The chain is built from TRBV4-1 and TRBJ1-2; no firm D call. The CDR3 runs to 12 residues. The V gene's germline CDR1 is MGHRA and CDR2 YSYEKL. The V gene lost 1 base and the J gene lost 14 bases, with 14 bases spanning the gap.

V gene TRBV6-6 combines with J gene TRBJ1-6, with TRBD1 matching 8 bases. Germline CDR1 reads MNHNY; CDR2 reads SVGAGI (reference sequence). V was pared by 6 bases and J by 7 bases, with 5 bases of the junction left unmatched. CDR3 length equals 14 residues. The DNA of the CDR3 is TGTGCCAGCAGCGTGACAGGGGAGAATTCACCCCTCCACTTT. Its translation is CASSVTGENSPLHF.